The 7 T cell receptor beta chains below were found in one sample sequenced in a study of cytotoxic CD8 clonotypes in ibrutinib-treated CLL. Method: immunoSEQ multiplex PCR; TCRdb's copy keeps in-frame clones and lacks some. The sample lists fewer than 400,000 clones; roughly 70% were seen once. This specimen consisted of PBMCs, obtained after 36 months of ibrutinib treatment. These receptors were collected from a human donor with chronic lymphocytic leukemia.

This clone was seen just once. This sequence joins TRBV6-6 and TRBJ2-6; D tentatively reads TRBD1 or TRBD2 (6 bases each). Trimming stripped 7 bases from V and 4 bases from J, with 14 bases between. The V gene's germline CDR1 is MNHNY and CDR2 SVGAGI (reference sequence). This CDR3 region has 15 residues. The CDR3 sequence is CASKPLGGGANVLTF. The CDR3 DNA follows: TGTGCCAGCAAACCTCTGGGGGGCGGGGCCAACGTCCTGACTTTC.

The genes are TRBV29-1 and TRBJ2-7; D may match TRBD1 or TRBD2 (5 bases each). V lost 6 bases, J lost 3 bases, and 18 bases lay in between. The CDR3 is 14 residues long. In germline, CDR1 is SQVTM, CDR2 ANQGSEA. In DNA, the CDR3 is TGCAGCGTACTAGGAAGAGGGGCAAGCTACGAGCAGTACTTC. Translation gives CSVLGRGASYEQYF.

This chain connects TRBV2 to TRBJ1-2; D unclear. This CDR3 is 15 amino acids long. The germline CDR1 and CDR2 sequences are SNHLY and FYNNEI. Trimming removed 1 base from V and 3 bases from J, with 12 bases in between. CDR3 amino acids: CASSEGAAAYYGYTF. The CDR3 DNA reads as TGTGCCAGCAGTGAAGGGGCAGCCGCCTACTATGGCTACACCTTC.

The V and J genes are TRBV5-1 and TRBJ2-1, with 7 bases lining up with TRBD1. Trimming removed 2 bases from V and 7 bases from J; junction bases left unmatched: 12. This CDR3 has 16 residues. Germline V gene sequence: CDR1 SGHRS, CDR2 YFSETQ. Here the CDR3 DNA reads TGCGCCAGCAGCTTCCGTACCGGGACAGAGGGTAATGAGCAGTTCTTC. Amino acids: CASSFRTGTEGNEQFF.

The chain combines TRBV7-9 with TRBJ1-5, with 9 bases lining up with TRBD1. V shed 0 bases and J 2 bases; nucleotides not matched to a gene: 11. Germline V lookup: CDR1 SEHNR, CDR2 FQNEAQ (reference sequence). This CDR3 is built from 19 residues. The CDR3 nucleotides are TGTGCCAGCAGCTTAGCCTTCGGGACAGGGACGGTTGGCAATCAGCCCCAGCATTTT. Amino acid sequence: CASSLAFGTGTVGNQPQHF.

This chain uses TRBV5-1 with TRBJ2-7, with 8 bases identical to TRBD2. V shed 4 bases and J 7 bases; nucleotides not matched to a gene: 13. CDR1 SGHRS and CDR2 YFSETQ come from the germline V gene. The CDR3 length is 15 residues. CDR3 in DNA: TGCGCCAGCAGCATTGAGCGGGGGAGGCCCGGGGAGCAGTACTTC. This translates into CASSIERGRPGEQYF.

This clone was counted a few times. The chain is built from TRBV4-3 and TRBJ1-5, with unresolved D. The CDR3 totals 13 residues. Germline assignment: CDR1 LGHNA and CDR2 YSLEER. V dropped 8 bases and J dropped 0 bases, with 8 bases sitting between them. The CDR3 nucleotides read TGCGCCAGCCGACTGACTAGCAATCAGCCCCAGCATTTT. It codes for CASRLTSNQPQHF.